These 15 T cell receptor beta chains came from one sample sequenced in a study of T cell responses to AZD1222 COVID-19 vaccine. Method: immunoSEQ multiplex PCR; TCRdb's copy keeps in-frame clones and lacks some. The sample records approximately 100,000 clones, approximately 87% being singletons. This specimen was peripheral blood, taken on day 0 of AZD1222 vaccination. All receptors derive from an adult in good health.

The chain couples TRBV27 to TRBJ1-6; D remains unclear. The germline V gene has CDR1 MNHEY and CDR2 SMNVEV (reference sequence). The CDR3 contains 13 residues. Trimming stripped 8 bases from V and 5 bases from J, with 10 bases between. CDR3 sequence (DNA): TGTGCCAGCCCTTCATTGGATAATTCACCCCTCCACTTT. Translated: CASPSLDNSPLHF.

The chain recombines TRBV19 with TRBJ2-1; D gene unclear. CDR3 size: 11 residues. The V and J ends lost 0 bases and 10 bases respectively, with 4 bases between them. In germline, CDR1 is LNHDA, CDR2 SQIVND (reference sequence). CDR3 sequence reads: CASSIDWEQFF. CDR3 in DNA: TGTGCCAGTAGTATAGATTGGGAGCAGTTCTTC.

V is TRBV7-9 and J is TRBJ2-7; D call uncertain. From germline, CDR1 is SEHNR and CDR2 FQNEAQ (reference sequence). The CDR3 spans 14 residues. V was cut by 5 bases and J by 4 bases, with 15 bases left in between. In nucleotides, the CDR3 is TGTGCCAGCAGCCTCGTAGAGGTGAAGTACGAGCAGTACTTC. It translates to CASSLVEVKYEQYF.

The chain combines TRBV3-1 (or the pseudogene TRBV3-2) with TRBJ2-3; D is possibly TRBD2 (5 bases). Trimming took 2 bases from V and 4 from J, leaving 7 bases between them. CDR1 and CDR2 (germline): LGHDT, YNNKEL (reference sequence). This CDR3 has 13 residues. The CDR3 sequence: CASSQFGADTQYF. CDR3 sequence (DNA): TGTGCCAGCAGCCAATTCGGGGCAGATACGCAGTATTTT.

The J gene is TRBJ1-1, the V gene TRBV7-2; D call uncertain. The germline V and J ends were trimmed by 0 bases and 1 base, with 6 bases remaining between them. CDR1 SGHTA and CDR2 FQGNSA come from the germline V gene. The CDR3 runs to 14 residues. The CDR3 is CASSLATQNTEAFF. For the CDR3, the DNA is TGTGCCAGCAGCTTAGCCACACAGAACACTGAAGCTTTCTTT.

In its sample, this clone was seen a few times. J is TRBJ1-4 and V is TRBV4-3, with D unclear. V gave up 4 bases and J gave up 8 bases, with 17 bases separating them. CDR1 and CDR2 (germline): LGHNA, YSLEER. The CDR3 has 15 amino acids. CDR3 DNA sequence: TGCGCCAGCAGCCTGAGACCCACCGAGGGCGAAAAACTGTTTTTT. Its protein product is CASSLRPTEGEKLFF.

This chain connects TRBV19 to TRBJ2-5; 13 bases fit TRBD2. J lost 2 bases, V lost 4 bases, and 4 bases had no gene match. This CDR3 is built from 16 residues. Germline-derived CDR1 and CDR2 are LNHDA and SQIVND (reference sequence). The CDR3 bases are TGTGCCAGTAGTACCGGGACTAGCGGGATTCAAGAGACCCAGTACTTC. It translates to CASSTGTSGIQETQYF.

The sample holds a few counts of this clone. The V and J genes are TRBV7-6 and TRBJ2-2; D is tentatively TRBD1 or TRBD2 (5 bases each). The germline V gene encodes CDR1 SGHVS and CDR2 FNYEAQ. Deletions cut 1 base from V and 6 bases from J, with 18 bases between. The CDR3 is made up of 17 amino acids. Here the CDR3 reads CASSLEGLAIGSGELFF. The CDR3 bases are TGTGCCAGCAGCTTAGAGGGGCTAGCAATCGGTTCCGGGGAGCTGTTTTTT.

The gene calls are TRBV2 and TRBJ2-2, with TRBD2 matching over 12 bases. Germline CDR1 SNHLY, CDR2 FYNNEI. This CDR3 has 15 amino acids. After removal of 7 bases from V and 6 bases from J, the junction contained 6 bases not matched to a gene. Here the CDR3 reads CASTPTSGSAGELFF. CDR3 bases: TGTGCCAGCACCCCGACTAGCGGGAGCGCCGGGGAGCTGTTTTTT.

This chain links TRBV5-1 with TRBJ2-3; the match to TRBD1 covers 8 bases. Trimming took 2 bases from V and 6 from J; bases not matched to a gene: 14. Germline CDR1 and CDR2: SGHRS and YFSETQ. The CDR3 has 17 residues. CDR3 nucleotide sequence: TGCGCCAGCAGCTTTCGACGAGGACAGGGTACGAGTGATACGCAGTATTTT. It encodes CASSFRRGQGTSDTQYF.

The genes are TRBV28 and TRBJ2-4; the match to TRBD2 covers 8 bases. V lost 5 bases to trimming and J lost 3 bases; unmatched junction nucleotides: 12. Germline CDR1 is MDHEN and CDR2 is SYDVKM. The CDR3 has 17 amino acids. The DNA for the CDR3 is TGTGCCAGCAGTAAACCGGGACTAGAGAGAGGCAAAAACATTCAGTACTTC. It encodes CASSKPGLERGKNIQYF.

CDR3 sequence reads: CASSIKGGGNEQFF. CDR3 nucleotide sequence: TGTGCCAGTAGTATTAAGGGAGGAGGCAATGAGCAGTTCTTC. The chain links TRBV19 to TRBJ2-1, with a possible D match to TRBD2 (6 bases). The germline V gene has CDR1 LNHDA and CDR2 SQIVND (reference sequence). CDR3 length equals 14 residues. V lost 3 bases to trimming and J lost 6 bases, with 12 bases between them.

DNA for the CDR3: TGTGCCAGCAGTCGCGGGATTTCGTACGAGCAGTACTTC. This translates into CASSRGISYEQYF. V gene TRBV27 combines with J gene TRBJ2-7; TRBD2 is a possible D gene (6 bases). From germline, CDR1 is MNHEY and CDR2 SMNVEV (reference sequence). V was cut by 5 bases and J by 4 bases, with 12 bases left in between. This CDR3 region has 13 residues.

J is TRBJ1-5 and V is TRBV7-2, with 10 bases matching TRBD1. This CDR3 is 15 amino acids long. V was clipped by 4 bases and J by 6 bases; unmatched bases: 6. Germline CDR1 is SGHTA and CDR2 is FQGNSA. CDR3 protein: CASSSGQGLRQPQHF. The DNA of the CDR3 is TGTGCCAGCAGCTCGGGACAGGGGTTACGTCAGCCCCAGCATTTT.

The V gene is TRBV5-1, the J gene TRBJ2-3, with D perhaps TRBD2 (5 bases). Trimming left V 5 bases short and J 3 bases short, with 10 bases between. The germline gives CDR1 SGHRS, CDR2 YFSETQ. This CDR3 is 13 amino acids long. The CDR3 loop is CASSLAGTDTQYF. In DNA form, the CDR3 reads TGCGCCAGCAGTCTTGCGGGTACAGATACGCAGTATTTT. The entire variable domain, with the rest obtained from reference TRBV5-1 and TRBJ2-3, is as follows: KAGVTQTPRYLIKTRGQQVTLSCSPISGHRSVSWYQQTPGQGLQFLFEYFSETQRNKGNFPGRFSGRQFSNSRSEMNVSTLELGDSALYLCASSLAGTDTQYFGPGTRLTVL.